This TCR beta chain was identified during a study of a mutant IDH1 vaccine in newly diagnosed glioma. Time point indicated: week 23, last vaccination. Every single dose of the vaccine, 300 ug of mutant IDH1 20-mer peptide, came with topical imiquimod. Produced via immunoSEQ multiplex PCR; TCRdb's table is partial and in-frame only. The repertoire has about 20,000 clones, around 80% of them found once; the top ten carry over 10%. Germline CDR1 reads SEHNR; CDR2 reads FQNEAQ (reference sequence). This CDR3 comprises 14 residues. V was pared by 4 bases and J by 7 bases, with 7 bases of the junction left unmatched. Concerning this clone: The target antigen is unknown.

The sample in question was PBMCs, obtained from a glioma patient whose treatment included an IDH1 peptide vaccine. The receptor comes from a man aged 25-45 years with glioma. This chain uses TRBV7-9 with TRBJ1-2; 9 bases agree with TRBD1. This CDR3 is CASSYETGGGGYTF. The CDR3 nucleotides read TGTGCCAGCAGCTACGAAACAGGGGGCGGTGGCTACACCTTC.